This T cell receptor (beta chain) emerged from a study of neurological immune-mediated disorders. Germline values: CDR1 SGDLS, CDR2 YYNGEE. The CDR3 contains 16 residues. Losses at the gene ends were 0 bases for V and 1 base for J; bases not matched to a gene: 3. TCRdb recomputed calls from the 5' RACE reads with MiXCR, one row per CDR3 protein. The sample carries under 45,000 distinct CDR3 sequences, 13% to 15% recorded once. Ten or more counts support this clonotype. The receptor's source is a woman aged 55-75 years with HTLV-1-associated myelopathy (HAM/TSP). Sequencing was done on a sample of CD4+ T cells from blood. This chain links TRBV9 with TRBJ2-3, with 9 positions matching TRBD2. CDR3 in amino acids: CASSVGASGGTDTQYF. CDR3 DNA: TGTGCCAGCAGCGTAGGTGCTAGCGGGGGCACAGATACGCAGTATTTT.